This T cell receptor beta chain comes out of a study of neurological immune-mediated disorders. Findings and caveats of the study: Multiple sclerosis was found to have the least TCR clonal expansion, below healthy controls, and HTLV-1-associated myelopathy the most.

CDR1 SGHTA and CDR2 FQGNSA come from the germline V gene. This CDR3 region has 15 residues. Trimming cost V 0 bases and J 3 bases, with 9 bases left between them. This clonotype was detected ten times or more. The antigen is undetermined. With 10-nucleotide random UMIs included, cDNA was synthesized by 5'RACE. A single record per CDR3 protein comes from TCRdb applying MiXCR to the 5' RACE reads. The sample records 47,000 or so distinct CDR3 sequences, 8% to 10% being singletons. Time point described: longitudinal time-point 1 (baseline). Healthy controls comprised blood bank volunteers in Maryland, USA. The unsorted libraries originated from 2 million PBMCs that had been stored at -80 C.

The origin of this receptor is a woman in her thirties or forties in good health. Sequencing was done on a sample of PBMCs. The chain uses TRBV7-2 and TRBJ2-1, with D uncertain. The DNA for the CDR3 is TGTGCCAGCAGCTTAGCTCCGGAAAGCTACAATGAGCAGTTCTTC. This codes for CASSLAPESYNEQFF.